Detailed here is one TCR beta chain. Assay used: immunoSEQ multiplex PCR; TCRdb lists only in-frame clones, some missing. The table records around 160,000 clones, 84% of them present only once. This sample stems from a study of blood T cell repertoires in COVID-19. The CDR3 has 14 residues. Trimming took 5 bases from V and 5 from J; bases not matched to a gene: 4. The germline V gene encodes CDR1 SEHNR and CDR2 FQNEAQ (reference sequence). The V and J genes are TRBV7-9 and TRBJ2-1; 9 bases align to TRBD1. The TCR sequence derives from a woman aged 45-65 years who had been exposed to COVID-19. The sequencing input was PBMCs or T cells enriched from blood (not recorded which). CDR3 protein: CASSPNRGHNEQFF. The DNA of the CDR3 is TGTGCCAGCAGCCCTAACAGGGGGCACAATGAGCAGTTCTTC.